Below are 20 T cell receptor beta chains sequenced from a single sample in a study of T-cell memory formation after mild COVID-19. TCRdb re-called the 5' RACE reads with MiXCR, one entry per CDR3 protein. Of 300,000 to 350,000 distinct CDR3 sequences listed, 14% are singletons. Material: PBMCs or a T cell subset sorted from them (not recorded which). The source of these receptors is a man aged 18 to 29 who had mild COVID-19 (a few samples of this study predate the infection). Cell type and time point are not known.

CDR3 bases: TGCAGTGCGTTGCAGGTTCTTAACAGTGGAAAACTGTTTTTT. Residues: CSALQVLNSGKLFF. V is TRBV20-1 and J is TRBJ1-4; D unclear. Trimming stripped 6 bases from V and 10 bases from J, with 21 bases between. In germline, CDR1 is DFQATT, CDR2 SNEGSKA (reference sequence). The CDR3 is made up of 14 amino acids.

This clonotype was observed a handful of times. The genes are TRBV20-1 and TRBJ1-2, with D unresolved. Looked up from germline, CDR1 is DFQATT and CDR2 is SNEGSKA (reference sequence). Trimming removed 4 bases at V and 2 bases at J, with 5 bases between. This CDR3 spans 11 amino acids. The CDR3: CSATINYGYTF. The CDR3 DNA follows: TGCAGTGCTACGATAAACTATGGCTACACCTTC.

CDR3 in amino acids: CASSPTFTGVMYF. The CDR3 DNA is TGTGCCAGCAGTCCGACCTTTACGGGGGTGATGTATTTT. The rearrangement links TRBV28 to TRBJ2-3; a possible D gene is TRBD2 (6 bases). Germline V gene data show CDR1 as MDHEN and CDR2 as SYDVKM. This CDR3 has 13 amino acids. Trimming shortened V by 5 bases and J by 14 bases, and 20 bases separated the two germline ends.

The chain uses TRBV30 and TRBJ2-7; 10 bases are shared with TRBD2. V trimming: 3 bases; J trimming: 6 bases; junction bases outside the gene matches: 2. This CDR3 is built from 12 residues. Per the germline V gene, CDR1 is GTSNPN and CDR2 is SVGIG (reference sequence). CDR3 amino acids: CAWSLAGGEQYF. For the CDR3, the DNA is TGTGCCTGGAGCTTAGCGGGGGGCGAGCAGTACTTC.

This clonotype was seen many times. As DNA, the CDR3 is TGTGCCAGCAGCTTAGGCCCAACGTGGGAGACCCAGTACTTC. Its protein is CASSLGPTWETQYF. V gene TRBV7-9 combines with J gene TRBJ2-5; no clear D gene. The CDR3 contains 14 residues. Germline V lookup: CDR1 SEHNR, CDR2 FQNEAQ (reference sequence). With 1 base removed from V and 5 bases from J, the gap between germline ends came to 11 bases.

In this sample, this clonotype turned up a few times. The genes are TRBV5-1 and TRBJ2-3; TRBD1 agrees at 10 bases. The CDR3 runs 17 residues. Germline CDR1 reads SGHRS; CDR2 reads YFSETQ. V lost 0 bases, J lost 1 base, and 5 bases stayed unmatched. CDR3 nucleotides: TGCGCCAGCAGCTTGGTTGGGACAGGGGCCCGCACAGATACGCAGTATTTT. Protein sequence: CASSLVGTGARTDTQYF.

This chain connects TRBV10-3 to TRBJ2-1, with TRBD2 identical over 8 bases. V lost 4 bases and J lost 5; bases outside the gene matches: 4. The CDR3 covers 14 residues. The germline CDR1 and CDR2 sequences are ENHRY and SYGVKD. CDR3 in DNA: TGTGCCATCAGTGTTAGCGGGGCCGACAATGAGCAGTTCTTC. As protein: CAISVSGADNEQFF.

This clonotype appeared a few times. This chain uses TRBV4-2 with TRBJ2-4; the match to TRBD2 covers 13 bases. V was clipped by 5 bases and J by 0 bases; unmatched bases: 4. The germline V gene has CDR1 LGHNA and CDR2 YNFKEQ. The CDR3 totals 17 residues. The CDR3 sequence is CASSWGLAGRAKNIQYF. In DNA form, the CDR3 reads TGTGCCAGCAGCTGGGGACTAGCGGGGCGAGCCAAAAACATTCAGTACTTC.

This clonotype was counted between two and nine times. The gene calls are TRBV28 and TRBJ2-7; TRBD1 matches 9 bases. Losses at the gene ends were 5 bases for V and 0 bases for J; bases not matched to a gene: 11. Germline V gene data show CDR1 as MDHEN and CDR2 as SYDVKM. This CDR3 spans 17 amino acids. In DNA form, the CDR3 reads TGTGCCAGCAGTCCTCCGGGACAGGGTTTTAGCTCCTACGAGCAGTACGTC. It encodes CASSPPGQGFSSYEQYV.

This chain joins TRBV29-1 and TRBJ2-7; no clear D gene. The V end was cut by 1 base, the J end by 2 bases, with 6 bases between. The CDR3 extends over 12 amino acids. Germline CDR1 reads SQVTM; CDR2 reads ANQGSEA. The CDR3 is CSVEVGTYEQYF. In nucleotides, the CDR3 is TGCAGCGTTGAAGTTGGGACCTACGAGCAGTACTTC.

The rearrangement joins TRBV15 to TRBJ2-5; the D gene is possibly TRBD1 (6 bases). This CDR3 has 16 amino acids. Germline V gene lookup returns CDR1 LNHNV and CDR2 YYDKDF (reference sequence). V lost 0 bases, J lost 0 bases, and 11 bases lay in between. This CDR3 reads CATSRDGGQNQETQYF. The CDR3 DNA follows: TGTGCCACCAGCAGAGATGGCGGACAGAACCAAGAGACCCAGTACTTC.

This clonotype was recorded at least ten times. This rearrangement joins TRBV5-5 to TRBJ1-2; TRBD1 matches 7 bases. Germline V gene sequence: CDR1 SGHKS, CDR2 YYEKEE (reference sequence). V dropped 4 bases and J dropped 5; count of bases not matched to a gene: 8. CDR3 length equals 14 residues. The DNA for the CDR3 is TGTGCCAGCAGCCCCGGACAGGCCTCATATGGCTACACCTTC. Its protein product is CASSPGQASYGYTF.

This clonotype was detected a few times. The chain uses TRBV6-5 and TRBJ1-1; 9 nucleotides agree with TRBD1. The CDR3 has 15 amino acids. Germline CDR1 MNHEY, CDR2 SVGAGI. V trimming: 6 bases; J trimming: 4 bases; junction bases outside the gene matches: 9. CDR3 protein: CASSPHGTGFTEAFF. The CDR3 coding sequence is TGTGCCAGCAGCCCCCACGGGACAGGGTTCACTGAAGCTTTCTTT.

The V and J genes are TRBV18 and TRBJ1-5; D remains unclear. V lost 4 bases and J 7 bases, leaving 11 bases between the germline ends. In germline, CDR1 is KGHSH, CDR2 LQKENI. The CDR3 is made up of 13 amino acids. The CDR3 DNA is TGTGCCAGCTCACTAACCGAGAACCAGCCCCAGCATTTT. Encoded protein: CASSLTENQPQHF.

The V gene is TRBV5-1, the J gene TRBJ1-5; D unclear. V lost 7 bases to trimming and J lost 0 bases, with 8 bases between them. Germline V gene data show CDR1 as SGHRS and CDR2 as YFSETQ. This CDR3 is built from 13 residues. CDR3 nucleotide sequence: TGCGCCAGCGCAGCTTATAGCAATCAGCCCCAGCATTTT. Translated: CASAAYSNQPQHF.

This clonotype was found many times. The chain has TRBV5-1 and TRBJ2-2; TRBD2 aligns across 8 bases. The trim removed 1 base at V and 0 bases at J, leaving 5 bases unmatched. The CDR3 spans 17 residues. From germline, CDR1 is SGHRS and CDR2 YFSETQ. In nucleotides, the CDR3 is TGCGCCAGCAGCTTGTCTAGCGGGTTCGCGAACACCGGGGAGCTGTTTTTT. Residues: CASSLSSGFANTGELFF.

This clonotype has a handful of counts. The chain uses TRBV20-1 and TRBJ2-7; maybe TRBD2 (5 bases). Germline CDR1 DFQATT, CDR2 SNEGSKA (reference sequence). Trimming shortened V by 1 base and J by 0 bases, and 7 bases separated the two germline ends. The CDR3 has 13 residues. The CDR3 loop is CSARGRDSYEQYF. The DNA of the CDR3 is TGCAGTGCTAGAGGCCGGGACTCCTACGAGCAGTACTTC.

The CDR3 reads CAWKGANTGELFF. CDR3 bases: TGTGCCTGGAAGGGCGCGAACACCGGGGAGCTGTTTTTT. J is TRBJ2-2 and V is TRBV30; D gene uncertain. Trimming removed 4 bases at V and 0 bases at J, with 6 bases between. Per germline, CDR1 GTSNPN and CDR2 SVGIG (reference sequence). The CDR3 is 13 amino acids.

The chain joins TRBV5-1 to TRBJ1-4, with unresolved D. CDR3 size: 15 residues. The V and J ends lost 4 bases and 8 bases respectively, with 18 bases between them. Germline V lookup: CDR1 SGHRS, CDR2 YFSETQ. The CDR3 region is CASSQEVPDREKLFF. CDR3 nucleotide sequence: TGCGCCAGCAGCCAGGAGGTCCCGGATAGGGAAAAACTGTTTTTT.

This clonotype was detected only a few times. The gene calls are TRBV12-3 or TRBV12-4 and TRBJ2-1; 12 positions agree with TRBD1. The V and J ends lost 6 bases and 1 base, in that order; junction bases with no gene match: 13. This CDR3 region has 19 residues. CDR3 protein: CASRWGDRGQGWSYNEQFF. The CDR3 DNA reads TGTGCCAGCAGATGGGGGGACAGGGGGCAAGGTTGGTCCTACAATGAGCAGTTCTTC.